This T cell receptor (beta chain) derives from a study of blood T cell repertoires in COVID-19. Study overall: PBMCs, B-cell-depleted T cells, or T cells were the source of the cDNA or gDNA that made up the material.

Under the authors' procedure: Nucleated cell counts were estimated from reference gene primer amplification. Produced via immunoSEQ multiplex PCR; TCRdb's table is partial and in-frame only. D and trimming come from the DNA, and the V and J calls and clone size come from that table. Among some 28,000 clones listed, around 89% were seen once. CDR1 is LGHNA, CDR2 YSLEER, per germline. V lost 0 bases to trimming and J lost 0 bases, with 21 bases between them. This CDR3 spans 21 amino acids. Sequencing used peripheral blood. The TCR comes from a human donor in a cohort sampled during active COVID-19. The chain combines TRBV4-3 with TRBJ2-6; D uncertain. As DNA, the CDR3 is TGCGCCAGCAGCCAAGAGGATTCCAGGTACCTCACCCTCTCTGGGGCCAACGTCCTGACTTTC. Translation: CASSQEDSRYLTLSGANVLTF.